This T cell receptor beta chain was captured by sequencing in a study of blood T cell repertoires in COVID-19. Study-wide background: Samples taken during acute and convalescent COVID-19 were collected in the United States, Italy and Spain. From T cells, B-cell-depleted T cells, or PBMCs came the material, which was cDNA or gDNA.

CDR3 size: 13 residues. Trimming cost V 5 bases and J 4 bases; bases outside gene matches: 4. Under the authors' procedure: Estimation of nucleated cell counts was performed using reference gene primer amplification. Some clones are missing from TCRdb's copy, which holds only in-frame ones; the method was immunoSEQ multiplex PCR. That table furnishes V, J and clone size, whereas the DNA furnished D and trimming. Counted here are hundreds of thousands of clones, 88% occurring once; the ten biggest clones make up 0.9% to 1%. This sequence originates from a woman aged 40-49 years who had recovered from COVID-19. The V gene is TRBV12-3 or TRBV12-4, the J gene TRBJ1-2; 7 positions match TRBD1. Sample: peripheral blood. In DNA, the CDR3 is TGTGCCAGCAGTGGGGGACAGACCTATGGCTACACCTTC. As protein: CASSGGQTYGYTF.